This TCR beta chain was sequenced during a study of blood T cell repertoires in COVID-19. Turning to the study itself: COVID-19 samples from acute and convalescent phases originated in the United States, Italy and Spain. T cells, B-cell-depleted T cells, or PBMCs provided the cDNA or gDNA that served as material.

Clones were sequenced by immunoSEQ multiplex PCR, and TCRdb holds only the in-frame ones, with some missing. Of 250,000 or so clones in the sample, roughly 84% are singletons; the top ten hold about 2%. Germline V gene sequence: CDR1 MNHEY, CDR2 SMNVEV (reference sequence). This CDR3 has 15 amino acids. V lost 5 bases, J lost 6 bases, and 19 bases lay in between. The source material was peripheral blood. The TCR originated in a man in his forties who had recovered from COVID-19. The chain joins TRBV27 to TRBJ1-2; possibly TRBD1 for D (5 bases). The CDR3 loop is CASSPPRSGGDGYTF. The CDR3, as DNA: TGTGCCAGCAGTCCCCCTCGGTCGGGGGGAGATGGCTACACCTTC.